A single sample gave rise to the 29 T cell receptor beta chains below, sequenced in a study of T cell repertoires in cytomegalovirus infection. TCRdb re-called the reads through MiXCR, storing one row per CDR3 protein. The sample includes fewer than 700,000 distinct CDR3 sequences, 20% to 25% of them seen just once. Specimen: CD8+ T cells from PBMCs. The receptors shown here come from a human donor in good health (CMV status not recorded). Some clones in this sample may be carry-over from other donors' samples.

This clonotype was detected many times. The chain employs TRBV10-3 and TRBJ2-1; D is undetermined. This CDR3 spans 14 amino acids. The V end was cut by 5 bases, the J end by 7 bases, with 15 bases between. Germline lookup yields CDR1 ENHRY and CDR2 SYGVKD. CDR3 in amino acids: CAISPQSRANEQFF. CDR3 DNA: TGTGCCATCAGTCCCCAAAGTCGCGCTAATGAGCAGTTCTTC.

The CDR3 DNA follows: TGCGCCAGCAGCCAAGATCAACTGACGAACACTGAAGCTTTCTTT. Protein product: CASSQDQLTNTEAFF. The chain employs TRBV4-3 and TRBJ1-1, with D unresolved. CDR3 size: 15 residues. Germline assignment: CDR1 LGHNA and CDR2 YSLEER. V was pared by 0 bases and J by 1 base, with 9 bases between.

This clonotype has just a few counts. The J gene is TRBJ1-3, the V gene TRBV20-1; 7 nucleotides line up with TRBD1. V shed 0 bases, J shed 0 bases, and the junction held 14 bases outside the gene matches. The CDR3 is 19 amino acids. CDR1 is DFQATT and CDR2 is SNEGSKA in the germline V gene (reference sequence). CDR3 residues: CSARDNVRGQTSSGNTIYF. For the CDR3, the DNA is TGCAGTGCTAGAGATAACGTTCGGGGACAGACGAGCTCTGGAAACACCATATATTTT.

This clonotype was picked up one time. The rearrangement links TRBV28 to TRBJ1-5, with D perhaps TRBD1 (5 bases). V was cut by 4 bases and J by 6 bases, with 16 bases left in between. Per germline, CDR1 MDHEN and CDR2 SYDVKM. The CDR3 covers 15 residues. This chain's CDR3 is CASSSDGGMLQPQHF. In DNA, the CDR3 is TGTGCCAGCAGTTCTGACGGGGGTATGCTTCAGCCCCAGCATTTT. Full variable domain (missing parts from reference TRBV28 and TRBJ1-5): DVKVTQSSRYLVKRTGEKVFLECVQDMDHENMFWYRQDPGLGLRLIYFSYDVKMKEKGDIPEGYSVSREKKERFSLILESASTNQTSMYLCASSSDGGMLQPQHFGDGTRLSIL.

CDR3 residues: CASSHSSRGETQYF. DNA of the CDR3: TGCGCCAGCAGTCACTCAAGTAGGGGGGAGACCCAGTACTTC. The V call is TRBV23-1, the J call TRBJ2-5, with D possibly being TRBD1 (6 bases). TRBV23-1 is recorded as an ORF, its role being uncertain. The CDR3 runs to 14 residues. The V and J ends lost 3 bases and 5 bases respectively, with 13 bases between them.

In its sample, this clonotype was seen many times. The chain joins TRBV28 to TRBJ1-2, with D possibly matching TRBD1 (6 bases). Germline V gene data show CDR1 as MDHEN and CDR2 as SYDVKM. The CDR3 consists of 13 residues. V gave up 2 bases and J gave up 7 bases, with 11 bases separating them. The CDR3, as DNA: TGTGCCAGCAGTTTAGTACCAGGGGCTGGCTACACCTTC. Protein product: CASSLVPGAGYTF.

The sample holds many counts of this clonotype. The chain is built from TRBV7-6 and TRBJ1-6; D gene unclear. This CDR3 is 15 amino acids long. From germline, CDR1 is SGHVS and CDR2 FNYEAQ. V dropped 2 bases and J dropped 7 bases, with 12 bases sitting between them. In DNA, the CDR3 is TGTGCCAGCAGCTTAAACGGGCCGGGGAATTCACCCCTCCACTTT. It translates to CASSLNGPGNSPLHF. Supplemented by reference TRBV7-6 and TRBJ1-6, the full variable domain reads GAGVSQSPRYKVTKRGQDVALRCDPISGHVSLYWYRQALGQGPEFLTYFNYEAQQDKSGLPNDRFSAERPEGSISTLTIQRTEQRDSAMYRCASSLNGPGNSPLHFGNGTRLTVT.

This clonotype has a count of ten or more. The chain uses TRBV7-9 and TRBJ1-5; TRBD1 is a possible D gene (5 bases). Germline CDR1 is SEHNR and CDR2 is FQNEAQ (reference sequence). This CDR3 spans 16 amino acids. The V and J ends lost 4 bases and 0 bases respectively, with 13 bases between them. DNA for the CDR3: TGTGCCAGCAGCTCAGGACATTATGATAGCAATCAGCCCCAGCATTTT. This codes for CASSSGHYDSNQPQHF.

This chain joins TRBV5-5 and TRBJ1-2, with a possible D match to TRBD1 (6 bases). The V gene lost 4 bases and the J gene lost 3 bases, with 16 bases spanning the gap. This CDR3 region has 15 residues. CDR1 is SGHKS and CDR2 is YYEKEE in the germline V gene (reference sequence). The CDR3 loop reads CASSPEGGPHYGYTF. The CDR3 DNA reads TGTGCCAGCAGCCCGGAGGGGGGCCCCCACTATGGCTACACCTTC.

This clonotype was picked up a small number of times. The rearrangement joins TRBV19 to TRBJ2-4, with a weak D call TRBD1 (5 bases). The germline V gene encodes CDR1 LNHDA and CDR2 SQIVND (reference sequence). V was shortened by 8 bases and J by 12 bases, with 23 bases between the two germline ends. The CDR3 length is 14 residues. As DNA, the CDR3 is TGTGCCAGTGGGCACCTTACTGGGGCCGATAGTCAGTACTTC. This translates into CASGHLTGADSQYF.

The genes are TRBV5-1 and TRBJ2-3; 7 nucleotides match TRBD2. The germline V gene has CDR1 SGHRS and CDR2 YFSETQ. The CDR3 has 16 amino acids. Losses at the gene ends were 3 bases for V and 2 bases for J; bases not matched to a gene: 9. The CDR3 is CASSSPPGGVTDTQYF. The CDR3 DNA reads TGCGCCAGCAGCTCCCCCCCGGGGGGTGTCACAGATACGCAGTATTTT.

Here the CDR3 reads CSVEFYAGELFF. As DNA, the CDR3 is TGCAGCGTTGAATTTTATGCCGGGGAGCTGTTTTTT. The chain couples TRBV29-1 to TRBJ2-2, with D unresolved. The V end lost 2 bases, the J end lost 6 bases, and 7 bases lay between the germline ends. Germline assignment: CDR1 SQVTM and CDR2 ANQGSEA. This CDR3 contains 12 residues.

J is TRBJ1-2 and V is TRBV14; D uncertain. This CDR3 spans 16 amino acids. Germline V gives CDR1 SGHDN, CDR2 FVKESK. Trimming shortened V by 1 base and J by 0 bases, and 12 bases separated the two germline ends. CDR3 region: CASSQVGTASNYGYTF. CDR3 bases: TGTGCCAGCAGCCAAGTGGGTACAGCCTCTAACTATGGCTACACCTTC.

Only a few counts were recorded for this clonotype. V usage is TRBV7-3 and J usage is TRBJ1-5; perhaps TRBD1 as D (6 bases). V was shortened by 2 bases and J by 8 bases, with 16 bases between the two germline ends. This CDR3 region has 15 residues. CDR1 is SGHTA, CDR2 FQGTGA, per germline. The CDR3 DNA follows: TGTGCCAGCAGCTTAGACGGGACGGCAGGGGAGCCCCAGCATTTT. Translating gives CASSLDGTAGEPQHF.

Notes on this clonotype: A much bigger clone sits one base away, suggesting this may be a read error. V and J are TRBV7-9 and TRBJ1-5, with TRBD1 as a possible D gene (6 bases). CDR3 length: 15 residues. The germline V gene has CDR1 SEHNR and CDR2 FQNEAQ (reference sequence). The CDR3 DNA sequence: TGTGTCAGCAGCTTAGAACAGGGTGAGGATCAGCCCCAGCATTTT. It codes for CVSSLEQGEDQPQHF.

In its sample, this clonotype was seen many times. The rearrangement joins TRBV28 to TRBJ2-2, with D perhaps TRBD1 (6 bases). This CDR3 has 14 amino acids. The germline CDR1 and CDR2 sequences are MDHEN and SYDVKM. Trimming left V 5 bases short and J 1 base short, with 8 bases between. Here the CDR3 DNA reads TGTGCCAGCAGTGTGACAGGGAACACCGGGGAGCTGTTTTTT. It is translated as CASSVTGNTGELFF.

This clonotype has ten or more counts. The chain recombines TRBV12-3 or TRBV12-4 with TRBJ1-2; D is unclear. Trimming removed 6 bases at V and 1 base at J, with 18 bases between. The CDR3 has 16 amino acids. The CDR3 loop reads CASSGDEKFLNYGYTF. CDR3 nucleotides: TGTGCCAGCAGCGGCGATGAGAAATTCCTTAACTATGGCTACACCTTC.

This clonotype was seen many times. This chain connects TRBV7-3 to TRBJ2-1; 8 positions agree with TRBD2. The CDR3 runs 15 residues. V was pared by 2 bases and J by 8 bases, with 8 bases of the junction left unmatched. Germline assignment: CDR1 SGHTA and CDR2 FQGTGA. In DNA, the CDR3 is TGTGCCAGCAGCTTAGACGGGGGGGTTTTCGATGAGCAGTTCTTC. This gives the protein CASSLDGGVFDEQFF. Complete variable domain (other parts from reference TRBV7-3 and TRBJ2-1): GAGVSQTPSNKVTEKGKYVELRCDPISGHTALYWYRQSLGQGPEFLIYFQGTGAADDSGLPNDRFFAVRPEGSVSTLKIQRTERGDSAVYLCASSLDGGVFDEQFFGPGTRLTVL.

There are many counts of this clonotype. This chain joins TRBV7-6 and TRBJ2-5; D is uncertain. V lost 5 bases to trimming and J lost 2 bases, with 12 bases between them. The CDR3 consists of 14 residues. CDR1 and CDR2 (germline): SGHVS, FNYEAQ. The CDR3 region is CASSPIAEQETQYF. CDR3 sequence (DNA): TGTGCCAGCAGCCCAATTGCGGAACAAGAGACCCAGTACTTC.

The sample holds many counts of this clonotype. V is TRBV7-2 and J is TRBJ2-3, with TRBD2 matching 9 bases. Germline trimming cut 1 base from V and 8 bases from J; bases unmatched to any gene: 10. Germline lookup yields CDR1 SGHTA and CDR2 FQGNSA. This CDR3 is 16 amino acids long. The CDR3 DNA sequence: TGTGCCAGCAGCTTAGACGGACTAGCGTCAAGGAGTACGCAGTATTTT. Its translation is CASSLDGLASRSTQYF.

This clonotype was found many times. This chain joins TRBV6-6 and TRBJ2-7; 9 positions agree with TRBD1. The trim removed 6 bases at V and 3 bases at J, leaving 3 bases unmatched. The CDR3 covers 13 residues. Looked up from germline, CDR1 is MNHNY and CDR2 is SVGAGI (reference sequence). The CDR3 is CASSTGGGYEQYF. The DNA for the CDR3 is TGTGCCAGCAGCACAGGGGGCGGCTACGAGCAGTACTTC.

This clonotype was seen many times. The V call is TRBV7-6, the J call TRBJ1-1; 11 bases fit TRBD1. Trimming removed 0 bases from V and 4 bases from J; junction bases left unmatched: 10. The CDR3 is made up of 18 amino acids. The germline V gene has CDR1 SGHVS and CDR2 FNYEAQ. The CDR3 nucleotides are TGTGCCAGCAGCTTAGCGCCGGGACAGGGGGGGGAGACCACTGAAGCTTTCTTT. This encodes CASSLAPGQGGETTEAFF.

The gene calls are TRBV24-1 and TRBJ2-1, with D unclear. Trimming took 6 bases from V and 1 from J, leaving 9 bases between them. This CDR3 region has 14 residues. The germline V gene encodes CDR1 KGHDR and CDR2 SFDVKD. CDR3 coding DNA: TGTGCCACCAGTAGTCTAACTTCCTACAATGAGCAGTTCTTC. Translation gives CATSSLTSYNEQFF.

The V call is TRBV7-9, the J call TRBJ2-1; D unclear. CDR3 size: 13 residues. Germline values: CDR1 SEHNR, CDR2 FQNEAQ (reference sequence). Trimming shortened V by 5 bases and J by 3 bases, and 8 bases separated the two germline ends. The CDR3 reads CASSPLDYNEQFF. CDR3 DNA sequence: TGTGCCAGCAGCCCGCTAGACTACAATGAGCAGTTCTTC.

In its sample, this clonotype was seen many times. The V and J genes are TRBV7-2 and TRBJ2-1, with 13 bases that match TRBD2. The CDR3 has 20 amino acids. V trimming: 4 bases; J trimming: 0 bases; junction bases outside the gene matches: 12. Germline V gene sequence: CDR1 SGHTA, CDR2 FQGNSA. CDR3 in DNA: TGTGCCAGCAGCTCCCCCCCCGGGACTAGCGGGGAGAGCTCCTACAATGAGCAGTTCTTC. Its translation: CASSSPPGTSGESSYNEQFF. The complete variable domain, with remaining parts taken from reference TRBV7-2 and TRBJ2-1, reads GAGVSQSPSNKVTEKGKDVELRCDPISGHTALYWYRQSLGQGLEFLIYFQGNSAPDKSGLPSDRFSAERTGGSVSTLTIQRTQQEDSAVYLCASSSPPGTSGESSYNEQFFGPGTRLTVL.

The V gene is TRBV7-9, the J gene TRBJ2-1; 7 bases match TRBD2. There are 15 residues in the CDR3. CDR1 and CDR2 (germline): SEHNR, FQNEAQ (reference sequence). V trimming: 4 bases; J trimming: 12 bases; junction bases outside the gene matches: 15. As DNA, the CDR3 is TGTGCCAGCAGCTACCTCTTCGGTGGCGGGGAGGGGCAGTTCTTC. Amino acid sequence: CASSYLFGGGEGQFF.

V and J are TRBV7-3 and TRBJ1-2, with D possibly being TRBD1 (5 bases). V lost 5 bases and J 7 bases, leaving 23 bases between the germline ends. CDR3 length: 16 amino acids. From germline, CDR1 is SGHTA and CDR2 FQGTGA. In DNA form, the CDR3 reads TGTGCCAGCAGCCTTGTGGGGAACGAACAGGCTTCTGGCTACACCTTC. Residues: CASSLVGNEQASGYTF.

This clonotype was counted between two and nine times. This CDR3 reads CSVHRGVVEGYTF. The DNA for the CDR3 is TGCAGCGTCCACAGGGGAGTGGTGGAAGGCTACACCTTC. J is TRBJ1-2 and V is TRBV29-1; TRBD1 agrees at 7 bases. V shed 6 bases, J shed 8 bases, and the junction held 12 bases outside the gene matches. The CDR3 covers 13 residues. Germline loops: CDR1 SQVTM, CDR2 ANQGSEA.

This clonotype was detected a few times. The gene calls are TRBV12-3 or TRBV12-4 and TRBJ1-5; 7 bases are shared with TRBD1. With 7 bases clipped from V and 5 bases from J, the junction kept 14 bases outside the gene matches. The CDR3 loop spans 16 amino acids. CDR3 nucleotides: TGTGCCAGCAAATATGGGACAGCAGCAAGGTATCAGCCCCAGCATTTT. Its protein product is CASKYGTAARYQPQHF.